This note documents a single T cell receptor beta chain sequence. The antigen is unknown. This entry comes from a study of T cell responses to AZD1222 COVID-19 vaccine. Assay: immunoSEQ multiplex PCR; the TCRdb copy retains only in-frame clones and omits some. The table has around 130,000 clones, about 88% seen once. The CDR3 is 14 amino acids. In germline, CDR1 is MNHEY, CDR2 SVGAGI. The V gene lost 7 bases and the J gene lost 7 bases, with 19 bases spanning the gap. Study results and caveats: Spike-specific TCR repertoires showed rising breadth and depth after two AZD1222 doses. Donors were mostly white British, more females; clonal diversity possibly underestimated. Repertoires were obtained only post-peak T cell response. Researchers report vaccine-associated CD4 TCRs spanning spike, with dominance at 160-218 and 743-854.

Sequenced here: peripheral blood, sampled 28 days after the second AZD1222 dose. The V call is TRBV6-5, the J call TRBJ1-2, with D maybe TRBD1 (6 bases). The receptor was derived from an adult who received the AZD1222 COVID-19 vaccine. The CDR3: CASMRAGAVGGYTF. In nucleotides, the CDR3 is TGTGCCAGCATGCGGGCAGGGGCGGTGGGTGGCTACACCTTC.